These 21 T cell receptor beta chains came from one sample sequenced in a study of Ad26.COV2.S vaccination and SARS-CoV-2 variants. Treatment meaning: some 20 received Ad26.COV2.S at low or high dose, single or two shots; a few received placebo; per-sample allocation not given. Specimen acquisition occurred on day 63 following the initial vaccine or placebo injection. Libraries were prepared by immunoSEQ multiplex PCR; TCRdb keeps only in-frame clonotypes and omits some of them. The table includes more than 300,000 clones, 70% to 90% detected once. The input for sequencing was peripheral blood, taken in a trial of Ad26.COV2.S vaccine versus placebo. The receptors were gathered from a person between 18 and 60 years old who received the Ad26.COV2.S COVID-19 vaccine or a placebo.

The chain has TRBV28 and TRBJ1-2, with 7 bases matching TRBD1. V lost 7 bases, J lost 5 bases, and 13 bases stayed unmatched. Germline CDR1 MDHEN, CDR2 SYDVKM. CDR3 length: 15 amino acids. CDR3 sequence: CASIPTGTDEYGYTF. DNA for the CDR3: TGTGCCAGCATACCCACCGGGACAGACGAGTATGGCTACACCTTC.

This sequence joins TRBV30 and TRBJ2-1; no definite D call. Per the germline V gene, CDR1 is GTSNPN and CDR2 is SVGIG (reference sequence). The CDR3 covers 11 residues. V was trimmed by 2 bases and J by 8 bases, leaving 7 bases between them. For the CDR3, the DNA is TGTGCCTGGAGTACCCTGGATGAGCAGTTCTTC. Protein product: CAWSTLDEQFF.

This chain uses TRBV5-1 with TRBJ2-1, with 10 bases lining up with TRBD1. CDR1 and CDR2 (germline): SGHRS, YFSETQ. The CDR3 is 15 residues long. V was pared by 5 bases and J by 8 bases, with 10 bases of the junction left unmatched. The CDR3, as DNA: TGCGCCAGCAGGGTTGGGACAGGGGTTCAGGATGAGCAGTTCTTC. Its translation: CASRVGTGVQDEQFF.

The chain employs TRBV5-1 and TRBJ2-1, with 7 positions matching TRBD2. The CDR3 loop spans 14 amino acids. Germline loops: CDR1 SGHRS, CDR2 YFSETQ. Unmatched junction bases numbered 4, after V lost 0 bases and J lost 7 bases. CDR3 residues: CASSLAGGKNEQFF. The CDR3 DNA reads TGCGCCAGCAGCTTGGCCGGGGGGAAAAATGAGCAGTTCTTC.

This sequence joins TRBV19 and TRBJ1-2; 7 bases agree with TRBD1. This CDR3 has 14 residues. V gave up 7 bases and J gave up 4 bases; unmatched junction bases: 9. Looked up from germline, CDR1 is LNHDA and CDR2 is SQIVND (reference sequence). The CDR3 DNA follows: TGTGCCAGTACCACAGGGGAAAAAGGCTATGGCTACACCTTC. Translated: CASTTGEKGYGYTF.

This clone was found once. The chain couples TRBV15 to TRBJ1-2; D unclear. Between the trimmed V and J ends, which lost 4 bases and 5 bases, there was a span of 14 bases. Germline lookup yields CDR1 LNHNV and CDR2 YYDKDF (reference sequence). The CDR3 is 14 residues long. The chain's CDR3 is CATSTRQPPYGYTF. CDR3 DNA: TGTGCCACCAGCACCCGCCAGCCCCCTTATGGCTACACCTTC.

V is TRBV11-2 and J is TRBJ1-2; tentative D call: TRBD1 (6 bases). The CDR3 totals 16 residues. Germline V gene lookup returns CDR1 SGHAT and CDR2 FQNNGV. With 5 bases removed from V and 5 bases from J, the gap between germline ends came to 21 bases. The CDR3 DNA sequence: TGTGCCAGCAGCCCAGGGGCAGGAATGGGAACTTATGGCTACACCTTC. It specifies CASSPGAGMGTYGYTF.

The V gene is TRBV18, the J gene TRBJ2-2, with TRBD1 matching over 9 bases. V trimming: 2 bases; J trimming: 6 bases; junction bases outside the gene matches: 10. Germline assignment: CDR1 KGHSH and CDR2 LQKENI. The CDR3 covers 17 residues. Written as DNA, the CDR3 is TGTGCCAGCTCACCAGCGGACAGGGGAGGTGGCCCCGGGGAGCTGTTTTTT. It codes for CASSPADRGGGPGELFF. Variable domain in full (rest from reference TRBV18 and TRBJ2-2): NAGVMQNPRHLVRRRGQEARLRCSPMKGHSHVYWYRQLPEEGLKFMVYLQKENIIDESGMPKERFSAEFPKEGPSILRIQQVVRGDSAAYFCASSPADRGGGPGELFFGEGSRLTVL.

V and J are TRBV5-8 and TRBJ2-4; 8 bases align to TRBD2. The CDR3 spans 15 residues. V gave up 4 bases and J gave up 0 bases; unmatched junction bases: 3. Germline CDR1 is SGHTS and CDR2 is YDEGEE. The CDR3 bases are TGTGCCAGCAGCGCGGGGGGACTAGCCAAAAACATTCAGTACTTC. Translated, it gives CASSAGGLAKNIQYF.

The chain joins TRBV5-1 to TRBJ2-5; 10 bases are a match to TRBD2. Trimming at V came to 1 base and at J to 5 bases, leaving 14 bases not matched to a gene. This CDR3 contains 18 residues. Germline values: CDR1 SGHRS, CDR2 YFSETQ. CDR3 amino acids: CASSLLVVAGGMSETQYF. The CDR3 DNA reads as TGCGCCAGCAGCTTGCTCGTTGTAGCGGGGGGCATGTCGGAGACCCAGTACTTC.

The chain couples TRBV5-4 to TRBJ2-5, with TRBD2 matching 8 bases. This CDR3 is 14 amino acids long. Germline-derived CDR1 and CDR2 are SGHNT and YYREEE (reference sequence). V lost 4 bases and J lost 3; bases outside the gene matches: 5. The CDR3 sequence is CASSGAGAEETQYF. The CDR3 coding sequence is TGTGCCAGCAGCGGAGCGGGGGCTGAAGAGACCCAGTACTTC.

This clone occurred once. The rearrangement joins TRBV7-9 to TRBJ2-3; D might be TRBD2 (6 bases). V was pared by 5 bases and J by 1 base, with 13 bases between. The length of the CDR3 is 15 residues. Germline V gives CDR1 SEHNR, CDR2 FQNEAQ (reference sequence). The CDR3 loop reads CASSRFRGGTDTQYF. CDR3 nucleotides: TGTGCCAGCAGCCGTTTCCGCGGGGGCACAGATACGCAGTATTTT.

As for this clone: Since a much larger clone is just one base distant, this may be a read error. This chain joins TRBV7-9 and TRBJ2-2; D unresolved. This CDR3 is built from 12 residues. Trimming removed 1 base from V and 3 bases from J, with 0 bases in between. The germline CDR1 and CDR2 sequences are SEHNR and FQNEAQ (reference sequence). DNA for the CDR3: TGTGCCAGCAGCTTAGACACCGGGGAGCTGTTTTTT. Protein product: CASSLDTGELFF.

This chain uses TRBV6-5 with TRBJ2-1; 9 nucleotides match TRBD1. The CDR3 loop spans 15 amino acids. V was pared by 7 bases and J by 8 bases, with 12 bases of the junction left unmatched. In germline, CDR1 is MNHEY, CDR2 SVGAGI. CDR3 region: CASTDLDRGRYEQFF. The CDR3 bases are TGTGCCAGCACAGACCTGGACAGGGGAAGGTATGAGCAGTTCTTC.

The rearrangement links TRBV29-1 to TRBJ1-1; D may be TRBD1 (6 bases). The CDR3 loop spans 13 amino acids. Germline loops: CDR1 SQVTM, CDR2 ANQGSEA. V shed 7 bases and J shed 4 bases, with 16 bases lying between them. CDR3 protein: CSAGTFVGTEAFF. The CDR3 nucleotides are TGCAGCGCCGGGACATTCGTCGGCACTGAAGCTTTCTTT.

This CDR3 is CASSYSLEKQTQYF. The CDR3 DNA reads as TGTGCCAGCAGTTACTCCTTGGAGAAGCAGACCCAGTACTTC. This chain connects TRBV6-5 to TRBJ2-5; no clear D. CDR1 is MNHEY and CDR2 is SVGAGI in the germline V gene. This CDR3 is 14 amino acids long. V dropped 0 bases and J dropped 6 bases, with 11 bases sitting between them.

In this sample, this clone turned up many times. This rearrangement joins TRBV19 to TRBJ1-4; D gene ambiguous. CDR1 LNHDA and CDR2 SQIVND come from the germline V gene (reference sequence). Trimming stripped 1 base from V and 4 bases from J, with 10 bases between. This CDR3 spans 15 amino acids. Written as DNA, the CDR3 is TGTGCCAGTAGTATAGCGAGAGACCGTAATGAAAAACTGTTTTTT. Amino acid sequence: CASSIARDRNEKLFF.

This chain connects TRBV5-6 to TRBJ1-5; TRBD1 agrees at 9 bases. The V segment lost 4 bases and the J segment 6 bases; nucleotides outside the gene matches: 14. Germline V gives CDR1 SGHDT, CDR2 YYEEEE. The CDR3 is 17 amino acids. The CDR3 coding sequence is TGTGCCAGCAGCAGGGGACAGGGTATGAGCCTACTTCAGCCCCAGCATTTT. It yields the protein CASSRGQGMSLLQPQHF.

The V call is TRBV15, the J call TRBJ1-5; no firm D call. The germline CDR1 and CDR2 sequences are LNHNV and YYDKDF (reference sequence). V was clipped by 3 bases and J by 5 bases, with 5 bases between them. This CDR3 spans 12 amino acids. The CDR3 sequence is CATSRFDQPQHF. The CDR3 bases are TGTGCCACCAGCAGGTTCGATCAGCCCCAGCATTTT.

The rearrangement uses TRBV3-1 (or the pseudogene TRBV3-2) and TRBJ1-1; D is possibly TRBD1 (5 bases). CDR3 length: 14 residues. CDR1 and CDR2 from the germline V gene are LGHDT and YNNKEL (reference sequence). V lost 3 bases, J lost 4 bases, and 12 bases lay in between. CDR3 residues: CASSHRQFSTEAFF. For the CDR3, the DNA is TGTGCCAGCAGCCATAGACAGTTTTCCACTGAAGCTTTCTTT.

The chain joins TRBV7-2 to TRBJ1-1; D not resolved. Germline V gene sequence: CDR1 SGHTA, CDR2 FQGNSA. The CDR3 totals 13 residues. The V end lost 1 base, the J end lost 3 bases, and 6 bases lay between the germline ends. In nucleotides, the CDR3 is TGTGCCAGCAGCTTAGTGGGTTACACTGAAGCTTTCTTT. Protein product: CASSLVGYTEAFF.